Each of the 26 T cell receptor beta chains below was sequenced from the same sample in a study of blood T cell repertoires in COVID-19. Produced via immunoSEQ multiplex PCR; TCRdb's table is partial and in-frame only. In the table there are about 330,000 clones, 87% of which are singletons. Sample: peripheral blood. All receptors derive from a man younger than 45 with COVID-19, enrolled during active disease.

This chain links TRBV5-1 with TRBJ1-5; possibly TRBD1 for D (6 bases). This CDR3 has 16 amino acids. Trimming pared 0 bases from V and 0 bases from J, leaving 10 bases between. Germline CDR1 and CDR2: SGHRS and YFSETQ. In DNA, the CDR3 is TGCGCCAGCAGCTTGGGGGAGGGGGATAGCAATCAGCCCCAGCATTTT. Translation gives CASSLGEGDSNQPQHF.

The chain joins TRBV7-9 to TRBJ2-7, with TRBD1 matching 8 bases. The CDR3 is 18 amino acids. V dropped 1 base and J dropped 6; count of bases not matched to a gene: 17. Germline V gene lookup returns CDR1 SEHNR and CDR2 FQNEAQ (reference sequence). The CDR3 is CASSLVWVPAGGGGEQYF. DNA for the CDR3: TGTGCCAGCAGCTTAGTATGGGTTCCCGCAGGGGGCGGCGGCGAGCAGTACTTC.

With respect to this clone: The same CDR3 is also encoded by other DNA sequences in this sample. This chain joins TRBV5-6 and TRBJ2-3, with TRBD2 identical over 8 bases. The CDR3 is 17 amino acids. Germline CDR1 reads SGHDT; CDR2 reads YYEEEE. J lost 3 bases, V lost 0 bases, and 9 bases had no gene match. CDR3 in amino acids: CASSLVGGGRLTDTQYF. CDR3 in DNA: TGTGCCAGCAGCTTGGTAGGCGGGGGGCGTCTGACAGATACGCAGTATTTT.

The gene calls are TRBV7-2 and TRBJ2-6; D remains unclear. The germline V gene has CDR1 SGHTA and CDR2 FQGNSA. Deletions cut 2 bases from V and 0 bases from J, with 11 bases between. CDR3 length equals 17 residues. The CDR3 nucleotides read TGTGCCAGCAGCTTAATGGGCACCTACTCTGGGGCCAACGTCCTGACTTTC. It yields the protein CASSLMGTYSGANVLTF.

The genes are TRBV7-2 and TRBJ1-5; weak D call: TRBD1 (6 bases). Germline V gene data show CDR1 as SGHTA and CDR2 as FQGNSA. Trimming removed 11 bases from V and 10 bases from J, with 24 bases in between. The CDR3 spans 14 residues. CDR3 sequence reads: CAFYWGGAPLPQHF. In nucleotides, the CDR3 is TGTGCCTTCTACTGGGGGGGGGCCCCACTACCCCAGCATTTT.

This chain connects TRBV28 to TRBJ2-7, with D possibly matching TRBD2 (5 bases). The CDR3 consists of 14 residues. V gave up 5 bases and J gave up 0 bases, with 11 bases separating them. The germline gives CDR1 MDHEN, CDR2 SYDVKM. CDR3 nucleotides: TGTGCCAGCAGTGCGGGCGGAAGCTCCTACGAGCAGTACTTC. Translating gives CASSAGGSSYEQYF.

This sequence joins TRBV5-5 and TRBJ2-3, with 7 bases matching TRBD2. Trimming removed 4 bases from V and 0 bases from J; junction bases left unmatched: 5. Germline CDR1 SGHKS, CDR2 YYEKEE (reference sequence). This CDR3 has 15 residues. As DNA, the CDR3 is TGTGCCAGCAGCCCGCGGGACTACAGCACAGATACGCAGTATTTT. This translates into CASSPRDYSTDTQYF.

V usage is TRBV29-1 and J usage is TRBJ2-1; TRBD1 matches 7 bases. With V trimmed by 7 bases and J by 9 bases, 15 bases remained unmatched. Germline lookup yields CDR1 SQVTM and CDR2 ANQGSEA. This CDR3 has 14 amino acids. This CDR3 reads CSARTGDISSEQFF. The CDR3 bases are TGCAGCGCTCGGACAGGCGATATATCAAGTGAGCAGTTCTTC.

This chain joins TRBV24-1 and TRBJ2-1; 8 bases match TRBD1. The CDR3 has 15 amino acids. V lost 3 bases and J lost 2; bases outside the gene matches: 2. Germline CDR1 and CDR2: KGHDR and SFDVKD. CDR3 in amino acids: CATSDGQGAYNEQFF. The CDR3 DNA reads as TGTGCCACCAGTGATGGACAGGGCGCCTACAATGAGCAGTTCTTC.

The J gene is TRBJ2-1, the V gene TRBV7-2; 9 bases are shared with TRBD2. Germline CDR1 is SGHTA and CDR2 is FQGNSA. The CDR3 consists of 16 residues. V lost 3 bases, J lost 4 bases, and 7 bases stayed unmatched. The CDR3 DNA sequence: TGTGCCAGCAGCTTTCGAGGGGCGGGAGGGTACAATGAGCAGTTCTTC. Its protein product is CASSFRGAGGYNEQFF.

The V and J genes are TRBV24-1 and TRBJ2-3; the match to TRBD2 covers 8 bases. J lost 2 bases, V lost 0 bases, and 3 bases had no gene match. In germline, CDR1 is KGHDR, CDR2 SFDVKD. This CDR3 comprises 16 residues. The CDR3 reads CATSDLIAGSTDTQYF. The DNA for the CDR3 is TGTGCCACCAGTGATTTGATAGCGGGGTCCACAGATACGCAGTATTTT.

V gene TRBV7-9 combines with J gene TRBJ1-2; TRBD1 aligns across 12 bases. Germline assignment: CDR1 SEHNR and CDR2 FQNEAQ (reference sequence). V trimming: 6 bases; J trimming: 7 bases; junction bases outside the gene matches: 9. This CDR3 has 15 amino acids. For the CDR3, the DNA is TGTGCCAGCAGTCCCGGGACAGGGGGCGCAGGTGGCTACACCTTC. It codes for CASSPGTGGAGGYTF.

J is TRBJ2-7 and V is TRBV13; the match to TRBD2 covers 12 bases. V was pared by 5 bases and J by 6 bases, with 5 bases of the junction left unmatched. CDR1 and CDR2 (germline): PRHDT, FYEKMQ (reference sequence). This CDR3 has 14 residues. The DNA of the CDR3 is TGTGCCAGCAGCCCACGACTAGCGGGGGTCGAGCAGTACTTC. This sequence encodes CASSPRLAGVEQYF.

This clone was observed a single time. CDR3 DNA: TGCAGCGTTGTGCGCGGAGACTATCATGGCTACACCTTC. Protein product: CSVVRGDYHGYTF. V and J are TRBV29-1 and TRBJ1-2; no definite D call. Trimming shortened V by 4 bases and J by 6 bases, and 15 bases separated the two germline ends. The CDR3 has 13 residues. Germline loops: CDR1 SQVTM, CDR2 ANQGSEA.

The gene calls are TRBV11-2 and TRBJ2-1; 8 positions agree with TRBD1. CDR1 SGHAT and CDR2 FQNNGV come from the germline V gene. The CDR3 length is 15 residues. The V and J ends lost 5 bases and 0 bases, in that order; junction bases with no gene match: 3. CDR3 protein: CASSKGTGSYNEQFF. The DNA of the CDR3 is TGTGCCAGCAGCAAGGGGACAGGCTCCTACAATGAGCAGTTCTTC.

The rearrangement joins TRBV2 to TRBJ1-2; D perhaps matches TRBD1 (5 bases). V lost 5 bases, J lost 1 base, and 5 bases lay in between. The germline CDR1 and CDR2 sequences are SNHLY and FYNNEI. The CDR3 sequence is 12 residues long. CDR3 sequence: CASSRGNYGYTF. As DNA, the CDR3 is TGTGCCAGCAGTAGGGGTAACTATGGCTACACCTTC.

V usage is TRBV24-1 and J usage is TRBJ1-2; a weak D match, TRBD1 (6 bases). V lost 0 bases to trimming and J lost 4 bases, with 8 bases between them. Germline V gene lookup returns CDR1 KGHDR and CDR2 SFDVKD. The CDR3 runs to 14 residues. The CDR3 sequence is CATSDLQGPYGYTF. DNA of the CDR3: TGTGCCACCAGTGATTTGCAGGGGCCCTATGGCTACACCTTC.

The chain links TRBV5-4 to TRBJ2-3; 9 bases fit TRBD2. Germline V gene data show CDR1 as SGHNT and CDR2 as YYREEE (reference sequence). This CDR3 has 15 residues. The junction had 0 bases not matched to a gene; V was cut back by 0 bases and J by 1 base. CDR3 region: CASSLGTSGTDTQYF. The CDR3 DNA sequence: TGTGCCAGCAGCTTGGGGACTAGCGGCACAGATACGCAGTATTTT.

CDR3 coding DNA: TGTGCCAGCAGCGCCCCGGGACAGGGGGAAGAGACCCAGTACTTC. Encoded protein: CASSAPGQGEETQYF. The rearrangement links TRBV9 to TRBJ2-5; TRBD1 matches at 11 bases. The trim removed 3 bases at V and 3 bases at J, leaving 4 bases unmatched. Per the germline V gene, CDR1 is SGDLS and CDR2 is YYNGEE. The CDR3 is made up of 15 amino acids.

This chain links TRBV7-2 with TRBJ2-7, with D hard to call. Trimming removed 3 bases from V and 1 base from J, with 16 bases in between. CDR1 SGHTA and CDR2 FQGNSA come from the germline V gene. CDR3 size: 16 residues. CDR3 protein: CASSLGSAALSYEQYF. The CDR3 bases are TGTGCCAGCAGCTTGGGCAGTGCAGCTCTTTCCTACGAGCAGTACTTC.

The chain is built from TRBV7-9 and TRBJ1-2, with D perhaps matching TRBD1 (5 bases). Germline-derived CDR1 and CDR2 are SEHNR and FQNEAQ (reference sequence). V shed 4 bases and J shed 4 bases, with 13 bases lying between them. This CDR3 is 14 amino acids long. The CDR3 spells CASSSGGFLYGYTF. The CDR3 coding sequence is TGTGCCAGCAGCTCCGGGGGATTCCTCTATGGCTACACCTTC.

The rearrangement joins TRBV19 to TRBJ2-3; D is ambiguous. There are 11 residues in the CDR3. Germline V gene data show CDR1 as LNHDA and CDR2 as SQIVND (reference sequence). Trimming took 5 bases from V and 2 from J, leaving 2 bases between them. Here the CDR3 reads CASSLTDTQYF. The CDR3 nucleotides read TGTGCCAGTAGTCTCACAGATACGCAGTATTTT.

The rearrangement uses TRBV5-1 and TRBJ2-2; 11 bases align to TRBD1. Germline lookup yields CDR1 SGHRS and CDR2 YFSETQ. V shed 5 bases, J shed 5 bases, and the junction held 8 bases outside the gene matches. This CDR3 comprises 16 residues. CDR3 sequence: CASRNPGTGGTGELFF. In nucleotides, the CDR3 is TGCGCCAGCAGAAACCCCGGGACAGGGGGTACCGGGGAGCTGTTTTTT.

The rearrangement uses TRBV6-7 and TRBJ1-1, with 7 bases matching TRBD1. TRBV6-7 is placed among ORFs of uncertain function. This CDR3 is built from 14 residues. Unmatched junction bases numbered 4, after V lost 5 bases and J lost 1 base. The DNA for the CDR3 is TGTGCCAGCAGTAGGGGACAGCCGAACACTGAAGCTTTCTTT. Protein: CASSRGQPNTEAFF.

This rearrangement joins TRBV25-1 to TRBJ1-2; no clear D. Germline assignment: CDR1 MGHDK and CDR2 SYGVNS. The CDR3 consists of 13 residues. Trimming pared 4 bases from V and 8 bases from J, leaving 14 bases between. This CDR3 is CASSAYAESGYTF. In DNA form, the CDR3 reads TGTGCCAGCAGTGCGTACGCCGAAAGCGGCTACACCTTC.

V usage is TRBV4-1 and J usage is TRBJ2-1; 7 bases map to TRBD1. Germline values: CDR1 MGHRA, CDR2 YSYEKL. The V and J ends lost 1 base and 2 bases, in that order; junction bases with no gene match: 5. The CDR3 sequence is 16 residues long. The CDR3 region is CASSQATTGAYNEQFF. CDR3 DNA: TGCGCCAGCAGCCAAGCGACTACAGGGGCCTACAATGAGCAGTTCTTC.